Detailed here is one T cell receptor beta chain. No quality values exist for individual bases; no much larger clone is one base distant. The sample comes from a study of Japanese encephalitis immunity and Zika vaccine responses (dated by TCRdb to the early 2020s). Notes on the research overall: Each included participant got alum-adjuvanted ZPIV three times, at weeks 0, 4 and 28, with every dose being 5.0 ug. Two to three months ahead of the first ZPIV dose, 11 to 13 participants were given JEV vaccine (IXIARO) as a two-dose regimen with the doses 28 days apart. Before ZPIV, over eleven participants got a single dose of YFV vaccine (YF-VAX), while eight or nine participants were flavivirus-naive. Six or seven representative participants from each pre-vaccination group were selected for TCR sequencing, using samples from week 0 (after pre-vaccination and before ZPIV) and week 52. In addition, the TCR repertoires of a few flavivirus-naive individuals were analyzed at weeks 2, 6 and 52 after ZPIV vaccination began. For stimulations, either ZIKV structural-protein peptide pools divided into flavivirus-conserved and non-conserved sets or JEV or YFV peptides matching the pre-vaccination were used. The ZIKV peptides, 15-mers that overlapped by 11 residues, were chosen for containing NetMHCpan/NetMHCII-predicted epitopes with affinity below 50 nM. The study tested whether CD4 T cell responses to the Zika vaccine were shaped by prior Japanese encephalitis virus (JEV) or yellow fever virus (YFV) vaccination. Here is what the overall study found, with its caveats: Only a few individuals showed CD8 T cell responses to the ZIKV peptide pools, and those responses were of very low magnitude. The samples grouped by participant and showed no similarity across individuals, which suggests that no public TCRs were detected. Rather than the whole vaccinated cohort, the analysis covered just a subset of trial participants, namely those who received three doses and had adequate samples. Because there were not enough samples, the peptide pools could not be deconvoluted, which meant the specific peptides behind the cross-reactive responses went unidentified. After ZPIV, repertoire richness of CD4 T cells responding to conserved ZIKV epitopes significantly decreased in JEV-pre-vaccinated donors. JEV-pre-vaccinated donors showed higher repertoire similarity across time-points and stimulations than YFV-pre-vaccinated donors, indicating more clonotypes common to ZIKV and JEV stimulation.

V is clipped by 1 base and J by 1 base, and the sequence between their germline boundaries is 8 bases long. CDR1 and CDR2, looked up from the germline V gene, are SGHDT and YYEEEE. From the cysteine through the phenylalanine, the CDR3 covers 14 amino acids. The only DNA kept is the CDR3, 42 bases in frame from the first base. Library construction relied on 5' RACE. Before sequencing, the TCRbeta libraries were pooled in amounts proportional to the number of cells sorted for each library. Total RNA was extracted from the sorted cells with RNAzol RT, and cDNA was synthesized using an oligo(dT) primer and a template-switching oligo. The TCRbeta V-CDR3-J region was amplified by PCR with Kapa HiFi between a SMARTer oligo primer and a TCRbeta constant-region primer. A second PCR attached Illumina adaptors and sample-specific index barcodes, followed by HighPrep bead cleanup and Bioanalyzer confirmation of a band of roughly 650 bp. The libraries were sequenced on an Illumina MiSeq using 2x151 bp paired-end reads. In the source study's methods: An in-house Java program demultiplexed the reads, while MiXCR assigned TCRbeta annotations and counted clonotypes. Repertoire overlap was measured with Morisita-Horn indices from the R package vegan, along with UPGMA clustering and Circos plots of recurring clonotypes. Shannon diversity and richness were normalized to the highest possible value given the input cell numbers, yielding values from 0 to 1. CDR3beta sequences were aligned with MUSCLE, distances were computed with SeqinR, and multidimensional scaling was plotted in R. TCRdb ran its own pipeline on the public reads, namely fastp trimming at Q25 and MiXCR clone calling, and kept in-frame beta chains. Rows matching on CDR3 protein sequence are summarized as one entry with the most common DNA and genes. The V and J calls were determined by TCRdb, not by the authors. In this sample the table shows 1,500 to 2,000 distinct CDR3 sequences, roughly 5% of which occur a single time. 28% of the sample lies in the top ten.

PBMCs were labeled with CellTrace CFSE and were cultured for roughly six days in RPMI containing approximately 8% human serum plus peptide pools at 0.85 to 1 ug/mL each. On a BD FACSAria, proliferating CD4 T cells were sorted without fixation as live CD56-CD19-CD16-CD3+CD4+ CFSE-low cells. The enrolled adults were healthy, and microneutralization screening showed them to be seronegative for ZIKV, JEV, YFV, DENV and WNV. The samples were drawn from a phase 1 trial of an alum-adjuvanted Zika purified-inactivated virus (ZPIV) vaccine that was randomized, double-blinded and placebo-controlled. Peripheral blood mononuclear cells were isolated by standard procedure and were kept frozen in liquid nitrogen until use.

The chain uses TRBV5-6 and TRBJ1-2; a weak D assignment points to TRBD1 (5 bases agree). The sequencing here drew on antigen-activated CD4+ T cells from blood, cultured, taken during a Zika inactivated vaccine study. The origin of this receptor is an adult woman who received an inactivated Zika virus vaccine. At the DNA level, the sequence is TGTGCCAGCAGCTTGCCAGGGAGTAACTATGGCTACACCTTC. This is translated as CASSLPGSNYGYTF.